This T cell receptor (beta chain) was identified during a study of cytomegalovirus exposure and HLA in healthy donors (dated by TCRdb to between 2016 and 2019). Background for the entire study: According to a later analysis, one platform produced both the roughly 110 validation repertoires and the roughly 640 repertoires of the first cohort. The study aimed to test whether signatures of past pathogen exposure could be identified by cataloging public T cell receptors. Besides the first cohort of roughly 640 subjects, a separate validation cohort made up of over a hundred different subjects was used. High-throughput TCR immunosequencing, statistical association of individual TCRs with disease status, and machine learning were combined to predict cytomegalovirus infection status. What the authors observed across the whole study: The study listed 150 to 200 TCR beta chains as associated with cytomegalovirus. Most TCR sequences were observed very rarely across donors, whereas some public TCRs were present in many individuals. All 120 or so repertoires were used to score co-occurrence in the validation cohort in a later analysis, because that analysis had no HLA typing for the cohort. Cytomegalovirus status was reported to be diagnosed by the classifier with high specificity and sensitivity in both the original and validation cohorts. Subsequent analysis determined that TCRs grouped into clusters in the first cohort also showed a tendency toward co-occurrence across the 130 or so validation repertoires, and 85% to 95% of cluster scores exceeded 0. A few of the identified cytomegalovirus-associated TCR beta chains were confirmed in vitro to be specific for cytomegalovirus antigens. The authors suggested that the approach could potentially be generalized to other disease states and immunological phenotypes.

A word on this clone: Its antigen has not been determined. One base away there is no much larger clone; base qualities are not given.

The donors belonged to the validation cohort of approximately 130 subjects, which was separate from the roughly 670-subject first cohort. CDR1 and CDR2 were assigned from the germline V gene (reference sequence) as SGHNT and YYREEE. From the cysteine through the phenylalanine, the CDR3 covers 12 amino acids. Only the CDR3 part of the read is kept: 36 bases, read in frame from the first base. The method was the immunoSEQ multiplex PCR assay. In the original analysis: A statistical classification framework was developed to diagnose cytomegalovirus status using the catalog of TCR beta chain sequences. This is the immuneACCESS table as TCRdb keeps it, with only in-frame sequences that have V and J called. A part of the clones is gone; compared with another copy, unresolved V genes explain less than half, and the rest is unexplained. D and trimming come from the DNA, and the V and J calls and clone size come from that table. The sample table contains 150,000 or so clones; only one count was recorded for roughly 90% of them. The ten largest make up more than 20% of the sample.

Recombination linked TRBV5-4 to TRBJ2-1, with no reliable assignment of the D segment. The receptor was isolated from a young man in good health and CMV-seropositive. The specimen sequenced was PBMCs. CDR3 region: CAFTPLNNEQFF. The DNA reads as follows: TGTGCATTCACCCCCCTAAACAATGAGCAGTTCTTC.